The entry below gives a single TCR beta chain sequence along with its context. This sample's TCRbeta library carried unique molecular identifier barcodes. TCRdb reprocessed the PCR reads via MiXCR and lists one record per CDR3 protein. The sample contains about 500,000 distinct CDR3 sequences, 32% of which appear only once. The record originates from a study of T-cell reconstitution after alpha-beta-depleted transplantation in children. The J segment lost 6 bases and the V segment lost 5 bases, leaving 10 bases of the junction unmatched. Germline CDR1 reads SGHTA; CDR2 reads FQGNSA. The CDR3 loop spans 16 amino acids.

The chain couples TRBV7-2 to TRBJ2-3, with 11 bases fitting TRBD1. The receptor's source is a human donor who donated a stem cell graft to a child with aplastic anemia. The sequencing used PBMCs from the stem cell graft donor, collected from the stem cell graft. CDR3: CASSVTGTGGFDTQYF. The CDR3 nucleotides are TGTGCCAGCAGCGTAACCGGGACAGGGGGGTTTGATACGCAGTATTTT. Complete variable domain (other parts from reference TRBV7-2 and TRBJ2-3): GAGVSQSPSNKVTEKGKDVELRCDPISGHTALYWYRQSLGQGLEFLIYFQGNSAPDKSGLPSDRFSAERTGGSVSTLTIQRTQQEDSAVYLCASSVTGTGGFDTQYFGPGTRLTVL.